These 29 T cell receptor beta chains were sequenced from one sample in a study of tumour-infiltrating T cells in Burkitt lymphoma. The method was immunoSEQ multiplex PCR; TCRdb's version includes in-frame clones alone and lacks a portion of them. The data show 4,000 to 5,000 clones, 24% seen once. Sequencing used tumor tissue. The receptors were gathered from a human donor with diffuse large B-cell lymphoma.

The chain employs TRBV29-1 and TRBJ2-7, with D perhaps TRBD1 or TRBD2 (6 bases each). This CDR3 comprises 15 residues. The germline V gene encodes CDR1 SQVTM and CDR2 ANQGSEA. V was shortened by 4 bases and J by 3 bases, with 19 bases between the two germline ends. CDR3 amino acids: CSVVSPGDTLYEQYF. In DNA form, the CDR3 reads TGCAGCGTTGTCTCCCCGGGGGACACCCTCTACGAGCAGTACTTC.

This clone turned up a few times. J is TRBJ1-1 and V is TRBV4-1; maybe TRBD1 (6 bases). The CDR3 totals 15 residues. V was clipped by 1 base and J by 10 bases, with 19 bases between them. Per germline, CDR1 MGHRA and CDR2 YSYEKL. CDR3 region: CASSQVTGTGHGAFF. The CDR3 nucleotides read TGCGCCAGCAGCCAAGTGACTGGGACGGGACACGGAGCTTTCTTT.

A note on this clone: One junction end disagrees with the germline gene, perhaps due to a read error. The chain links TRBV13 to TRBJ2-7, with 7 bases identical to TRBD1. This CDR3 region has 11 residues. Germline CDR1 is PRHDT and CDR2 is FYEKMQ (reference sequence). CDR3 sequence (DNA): TGTGCCAGCAGCTTACACGGGACAGTCGTCTTC. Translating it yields CASSLHGTVVF.

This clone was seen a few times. The CDR3 nucleotides read TGTGCCAGCACATTAGCGGGGACCTACAATGAGCAGTTCTTC. Protein sequence: CASTLAGTYNEQFF. J is TRBJ2-1 and V is TRBV18; 8 positions agree with TRBD2. J was trimmed by 2 bases and V by 8 bases; bases with no gene match: 5. CDR3 size: 14 residues. Germline V CDR1 and CDR2: KGHSH, LQKENI.

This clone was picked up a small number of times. CDR3 DNA: TGTGCCAGCAGCTTGGCAGAGAATCAGCCCCAGCATTTT. This encodes CASSLAENQPQHF. This chain connects TRBV5-6 to TRBJ1-5; no firm D call. V dropped 0 bases and J dropped 4 bases, with 5 bases sitting between them. Germline CDR1 SGHDT, CDR2 YYEEEE. The CDR3 totals 13 residues.

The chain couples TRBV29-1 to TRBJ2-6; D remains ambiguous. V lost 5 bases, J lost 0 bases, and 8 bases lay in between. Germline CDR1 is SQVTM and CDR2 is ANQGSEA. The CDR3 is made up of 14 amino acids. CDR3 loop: CSVPLNSGANVLTF. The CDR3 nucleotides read TGCAGCGTTCCTTTGAACTCTGGGGCCAACGTCCTGACTTTC. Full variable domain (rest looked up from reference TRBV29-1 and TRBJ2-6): SAVISQKPSRDICQRGTSLTIQCQVDSQVTMMFWYRQQPGQSLTLIATANQGSEATYESGFVIDKFPISRPNLTFSTLTVSNMSPEDSSIYLCSVPLNSGANVLTFGAGSRLTVL.

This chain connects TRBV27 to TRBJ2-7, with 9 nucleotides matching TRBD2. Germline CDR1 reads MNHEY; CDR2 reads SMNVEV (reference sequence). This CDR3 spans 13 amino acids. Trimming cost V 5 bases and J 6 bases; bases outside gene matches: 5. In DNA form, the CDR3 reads TGTGCCAGCAGTCCCCTAGCGGGATTCGAGCAGTACTTC. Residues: CASSPLAGFEQYF.

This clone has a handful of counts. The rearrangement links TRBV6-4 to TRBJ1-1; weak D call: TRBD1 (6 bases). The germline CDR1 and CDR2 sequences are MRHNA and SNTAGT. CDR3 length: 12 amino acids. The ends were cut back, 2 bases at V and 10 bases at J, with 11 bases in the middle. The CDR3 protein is CASSDRMGAAFF. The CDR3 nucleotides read TGTGCCAGCAGTGACAGGATGGGGGCAGCTTTCTTT.

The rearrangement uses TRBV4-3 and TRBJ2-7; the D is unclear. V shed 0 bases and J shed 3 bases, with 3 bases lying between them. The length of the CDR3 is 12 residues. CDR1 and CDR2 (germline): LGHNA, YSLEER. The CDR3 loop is CASSQDRYEQYF. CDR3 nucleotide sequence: TGCGCCAGCAGCCAAGATCGCTACGAGCAGTACTTC.

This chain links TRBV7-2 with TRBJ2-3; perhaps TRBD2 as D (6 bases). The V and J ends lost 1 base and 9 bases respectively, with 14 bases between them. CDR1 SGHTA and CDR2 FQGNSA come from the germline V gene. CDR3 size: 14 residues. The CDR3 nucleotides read TGTGCCAGCAGCTTAGGGCAGGGCAGCGGGACGCAGTATTTT. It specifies CASSLGQGSGTQYF.

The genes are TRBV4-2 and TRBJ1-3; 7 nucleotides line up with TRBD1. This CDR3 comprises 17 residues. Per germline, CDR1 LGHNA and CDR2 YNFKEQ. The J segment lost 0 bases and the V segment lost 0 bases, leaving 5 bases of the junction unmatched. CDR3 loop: CASSQDQQGYSGNTIYF. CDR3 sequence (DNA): TGTGCCAGCAGCCAAGATCAACAGGGGTACTCTGGAAACACCATATATTTT.

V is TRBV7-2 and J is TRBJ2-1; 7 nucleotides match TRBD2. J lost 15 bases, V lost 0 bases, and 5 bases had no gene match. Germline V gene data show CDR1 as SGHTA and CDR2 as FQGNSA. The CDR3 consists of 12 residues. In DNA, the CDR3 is TGTGCCAGCAGCTTAGCTCTAGCGGCACTGTTCTTC. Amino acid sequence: CASSLALAALFF.

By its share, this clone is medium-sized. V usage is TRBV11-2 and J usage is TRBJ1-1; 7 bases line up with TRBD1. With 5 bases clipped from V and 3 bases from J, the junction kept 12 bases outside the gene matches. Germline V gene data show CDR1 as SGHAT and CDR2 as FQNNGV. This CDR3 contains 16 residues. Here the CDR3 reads CASSPRGRGQDTEAFF. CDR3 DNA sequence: TGTGCCAGCAGCCCAAGGGGGAGGGGGCAGGACACTGAAGCTTTCTTT. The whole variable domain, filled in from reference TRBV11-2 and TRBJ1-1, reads EAGVAQSPRYKIIEKRQSVAFWCNPISGHATLYWYQQILGQGPKLLIQFQNNGVVDDSQLPKDRFSAERLKGVDSTLKIQPAKLEDSAVYLCASSPRGRGQDTEAFFGQGTRLTVV.

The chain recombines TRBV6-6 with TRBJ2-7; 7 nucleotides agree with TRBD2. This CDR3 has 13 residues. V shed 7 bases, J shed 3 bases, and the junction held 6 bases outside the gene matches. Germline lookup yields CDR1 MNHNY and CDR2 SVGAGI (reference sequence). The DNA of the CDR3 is TGTGCCAGCATAGGGACTACCCTCTACGAGCAGTACTTC. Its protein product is CASIGTTLYEQYF.

The CDR3 sequence: CASSIRGGSEGEQYF. CDR3 DNA: TGTGCCAGTAGTATTCGGGGCGGGAGCGAGGGCGAGCAGTACTTC. The gene calls are TRBV19 and TRBJ2-7, with 7 bases matching TRBD2. The CDR3 covers 15 residues. The V and J ends lost 3 bases and 6 bases, in that order; junction bases with no gene match: 11. Per the germline V gene, CDR1 is LNHDA and CDR2 is SQIVND (reference sequence).

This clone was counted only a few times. CDR3 in amino acids: CASSLRYRVVDSPLHF. CDR3 nucleotide sequence: TGTGCCAGCAGCTTAAGATACAGGGTCGTTGATTCACCCCTCCACTTT. The chain combines TRBV11-2 with TRBJ1-6, with a weak D call TRBD1 (6 bases). Deletions cut 2 bases from V and 8 bases from J, with 16 bases between. The CDR3 has 16 amino acids. The germline V gene encodes CDR1 SGHAT and CDR2 FQNNGV.

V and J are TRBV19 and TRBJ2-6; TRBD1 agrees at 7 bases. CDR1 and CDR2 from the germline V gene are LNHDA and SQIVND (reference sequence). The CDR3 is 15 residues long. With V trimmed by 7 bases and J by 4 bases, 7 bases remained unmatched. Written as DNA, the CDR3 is TGTGCCAGTACCGACGACAGGGCCGGGGCCAACGTCCTGACTTTC. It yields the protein CASTDDRAGANVLTF.

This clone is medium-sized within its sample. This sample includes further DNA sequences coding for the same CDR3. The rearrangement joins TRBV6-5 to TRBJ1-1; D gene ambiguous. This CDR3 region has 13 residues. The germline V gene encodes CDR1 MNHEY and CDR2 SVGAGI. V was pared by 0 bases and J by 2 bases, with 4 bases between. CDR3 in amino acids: CASSYSVNTEAFF. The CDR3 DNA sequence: TGTGCCAGCAGTTACTCCGTTAACACTGAAGCTTTCTTT.

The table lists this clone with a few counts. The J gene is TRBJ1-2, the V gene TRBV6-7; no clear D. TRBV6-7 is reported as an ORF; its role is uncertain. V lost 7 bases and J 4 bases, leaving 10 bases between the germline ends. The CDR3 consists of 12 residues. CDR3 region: CASKECPYGYTF. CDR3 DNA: TGTGCCAGCAAAGAATGTCCCTATGGCTACACCTTC.

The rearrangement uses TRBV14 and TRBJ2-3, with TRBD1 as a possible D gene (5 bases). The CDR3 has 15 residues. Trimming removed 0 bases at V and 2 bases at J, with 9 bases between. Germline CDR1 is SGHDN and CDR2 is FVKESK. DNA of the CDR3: TGTGCCAGCAGCCAAGACAGGGTCAACACAGATACGCAGTATTTT. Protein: CASSQDRVNTDTQYF.

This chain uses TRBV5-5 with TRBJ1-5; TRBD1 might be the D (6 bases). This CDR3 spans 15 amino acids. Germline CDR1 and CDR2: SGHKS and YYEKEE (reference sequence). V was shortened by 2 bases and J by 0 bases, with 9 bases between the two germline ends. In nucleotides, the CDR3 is TGTGCCAGCAGCTTCGGACAGAATAGCAATCAGCCCCAGCATTTT. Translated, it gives CASSFGQNSNQPQHF.

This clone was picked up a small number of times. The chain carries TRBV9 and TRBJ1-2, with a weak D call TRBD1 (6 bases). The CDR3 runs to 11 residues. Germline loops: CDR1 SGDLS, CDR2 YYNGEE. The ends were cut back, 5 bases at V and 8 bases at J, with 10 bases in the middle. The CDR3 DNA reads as TGTGCCAGCAGAGGGGGGGAGGGCTACACCTTC. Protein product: CASRGGEGYTF.

This CDR3 reads CASSPVAGGPYEQYF. The DNA of the CDR3 is TGTGCCAGCTCACCCGTAGCGGGAGGGCCTTACGAGCAGTACTTC. The chain is built from TRBV18 and TRBJ2-7; 11 bases match TRBD2. The CDR3 spans 15 residues. Germline CDR1 is KGHSH and CDR2 is LQKENI. V lost 3 bases, J lost 4 bases, and 5 bases stayed unmatched.

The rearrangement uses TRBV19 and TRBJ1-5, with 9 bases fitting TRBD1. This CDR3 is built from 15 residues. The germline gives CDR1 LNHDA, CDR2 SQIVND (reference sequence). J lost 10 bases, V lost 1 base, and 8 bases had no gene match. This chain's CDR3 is CASSIVGTGKHPQHF. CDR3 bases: TGTGCCAGTAGTATAGTTGGGACAGGGAAGCATCCCCAGCATTTT.

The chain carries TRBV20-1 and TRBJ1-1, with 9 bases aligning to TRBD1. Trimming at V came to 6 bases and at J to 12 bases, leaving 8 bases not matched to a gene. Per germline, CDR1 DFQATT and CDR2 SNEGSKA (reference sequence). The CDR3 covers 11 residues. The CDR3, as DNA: TGCAGTGCGTTACAGGGGGCCGGAACTTTCTTT. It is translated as CSALQGAGTFF.

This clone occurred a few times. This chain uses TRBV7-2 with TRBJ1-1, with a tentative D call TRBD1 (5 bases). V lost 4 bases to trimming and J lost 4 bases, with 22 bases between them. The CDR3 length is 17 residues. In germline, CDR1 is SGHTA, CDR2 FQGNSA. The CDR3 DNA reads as TGTGCCAGCAGCTCAGAGCGACTGGGGACGGCACGCACTGAAGCTTTCTTT. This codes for CASSSERLGTARTEAFF. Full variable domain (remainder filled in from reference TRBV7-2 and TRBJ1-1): GAGVSQSPSNKVTEKGKDVELRCDPISGHTALYWYRQSLGQGLEFLIYFQGNSAPDKSGLPSDRFSAERTGGSVSTLTIQRTQQEDSAVYLCASSSERLGTARTEAFFGQGTRLTVV.

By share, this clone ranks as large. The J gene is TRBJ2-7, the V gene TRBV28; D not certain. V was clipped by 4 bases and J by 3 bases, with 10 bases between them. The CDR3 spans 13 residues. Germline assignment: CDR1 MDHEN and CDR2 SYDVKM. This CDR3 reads CASSSGSDYEQYF. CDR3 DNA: TGTGCCAGCAGTTCCGGGTCAGACTACGAGCAGTACTTC.

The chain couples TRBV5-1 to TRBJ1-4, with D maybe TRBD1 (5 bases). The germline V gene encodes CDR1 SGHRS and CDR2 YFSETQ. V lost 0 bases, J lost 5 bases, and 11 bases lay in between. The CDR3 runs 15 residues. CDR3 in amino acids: CASSLVGGANEKLFF. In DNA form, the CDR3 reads TGCGCCAGCAGCTTGGTTGGGGGAGCGAATGAAAAACTGTTTTTT.

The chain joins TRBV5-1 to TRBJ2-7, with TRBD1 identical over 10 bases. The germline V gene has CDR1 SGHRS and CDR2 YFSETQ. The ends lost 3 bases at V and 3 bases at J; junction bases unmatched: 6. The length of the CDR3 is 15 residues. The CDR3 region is CASSWVGQGNYEQYF. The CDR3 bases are TGCGCCAGCAGCTGGGTGGGACAGGGGAACTACGAGCAGTACTTC. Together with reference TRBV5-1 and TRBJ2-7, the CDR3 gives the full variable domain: KAGVTQTPRYLIKTRGQQVTLSCSPISGHRSVSWYQQTPGQGLQFLFEYFSETQRNKGNFPGRFSGRQFSNSRSEMNVSTLELGDSALYLCASSWVGQGNYEQYFGPGTRLTVT.